This TCR beta chain emerged from a study of cytomegalovirus exposure and HLA in healthy donors. The CDR3 totals 15 residues. Trimming took 1 base from V and 4 from J, leaving 13 bases between them. Germline loops: CDR1 MNHNS, CDR2 SASEGT. Study-level points and caveats: Previous analysis showed most TCR beta V segments were productive about 90% or about 30% of the time. Some highly shared sequence variants likely arose as a pipeline artifact.

In the case of this clone: Its antigen is as yet unknown.

The PCR employed 60 Vbeta primers together with 13 Jbeta primers. Sequenced by immunoSEQ multiplex PCR; TCRdb stores in-frame clones only, minus some. The repertoire consists of some 150,000 clones, with 77% occurring once and the leading ten covering around 1.7%. The sequence was obtained from a female donor in good health and CMV-seronegative. Sequencing was done on a sample of PBMCs. This rearrangement joins TRBV6-1 to TRBJ1-2, with a weak D call TRBD1 (5 bases). CDR3 sequence reads: CASSEGGDFLYGYTF. The CDR3 region has the DNA TGTGCCAGCAGTGAAGGGGGGGATTTCCTCTATGGCTACACCTTC.